This record concerns one T cell receptor (beta chain) sequence. This specimen belongs to a study of blood T cell repertoires in COVID-19. Looking at the study overall: Samples taken during acute and convalescent COVID-19 were collected in the United States, Italy and Spain. The cDNA or gDNA used as material had been derived from T cells, B-cell-depleted T cells, or PBMCs.

From germline, CDR1 is LGHDT and CDR2 YNNKEL (reference sequence). The germline V and J ends were trimmed by 10 bases and 1 base, with 13 bases remaining between them. The length of the CDR3 is 13 residues. Per the authors' pipeline: The assay estimated nucleated cells by amplifying reference gene primers. Profiling relied on immunoSEQ multiplex PCR, and the TCRdb table lists in-frame clones only, not all of them. Clone size and the V and J calls come from that table; the DNA yielded D and trimming. Among more than 45,000 clones listed, roughly 91% were seen once. Sequencing was performed on peripheral blood. This TCR was sampled from a human donor in a cohort sampled during active COVID-19. The genes are TRBV3-1 (or the pseudogene TRBV3-2) and TRBJ1-1, with a tentative D call TRBD1 (6 bases). This CDR3 reads CATSWGQNTEAFF. The CDR3 nucleotides read TGTGCCACATCTTGGGGACAGAACACTGAAGCTTTCTTT.